This is a list of T cell receptor beta chains from one sample in a study of blood T cell repertoires in COVID-19. Sequencing used immunoSEQ multiplex PCR; TCRdb keeps in-frame clones, though not all of them. The sample yields about 260,000 clones, 85% to 90% seen once. Material: peripheral blood. All receptors come from a woman between 40 and 55 years old who had recovered from COVID-19. CDR3s include the opening cysteine and the closing phenylalanine or tryptophan. A D gene is named only where the DNA matches it firmly. Some rows have no size entry. The others give once, few or many, or a class for an expanded clone.

clone_size	v_call	d_call	j_call	cdr3_aa	cdr3_nt
.	TRBV27	.	TRBJ1-5	CASSLVETTQPQHF	TGTGCCAGCAGTTTAGTGGAGACGACTCAGCCCCAGCATTTT
.	TRBV5-4	.	TRBJ2-5	CASSLDSQESQYF	TGTGCCAGCAGCTTGGATTCCCAAGAGAGCCAGTACTTC
few	TRBV6-5	.	TRBJ2-7	CASRVGQRYEQYF	TGTGCCAGCAGGGTGGGACAACGGTACGAGCAGTACTTC
.	TRBV6-2/TRBV6-3	.	TRBJ1-2	CASSHQFYGYTF	TGTGCCAGCAGTCACCAGTTCTATGGCTACACCTTC
.	TRBV7-3	TRBD2	TRBJ2-3	CASSLIGTTSTDTQYF	TGTGCCAGCAGCTTAATTGGGACTACTAGCACAGATACGCAGTATTTT
.	TRBV19	.	TRBJ1-4	CASSTVRTAEKLFF	TGTGCCAGTAGTACCGTAAGGACAGCAGAAAAACTGTTTTTT
.	TRBV11-1	TRBD2	TRBJ2-1	CASSSLAGGLGNEQFF	TGTGCCAGCAGCTCTTTAGCGGGGGGGCTCGGCAATGAGCAGTTCTTC
few	TRBV27	TRBD2	TRBJ2-2	CASSPFGRGNTGELFF	TGTGCCAGCAGTCCCTTCGGGAGGGGGAACACCGGGGAGCTGTTTTTT
.	TRBV11-2	TRBD2	TRBJ2-5	CASSSGGAYETQYF	TGTGCCAGCAGCTCCGGGGGGGCCTATGAGACCCAGTACTTC
.	TRBV21-1	.	TRBJ1-1	CASSKKGVGNTEAFF	TGTGCCAGCAGCAAAAAGGGGGTTGGGAACACTGAAGCTTTCTTT
.	TRBV7-2	.	TRBJ1-1	CASSLAPDREAFF	TGTGCCAGCAGCTTAGCTCCCGACAGAGAAGCTTTCTTT
once	TRBV13	TRBD2	TRBJ2-4	CASSPRLAGKNIQYF	TGTGCCAGCAGCCCGAGACTAGCGGGTAAAAACATTCAGTACTTC
.	TRBV5-1	.	TRBJ2-3	CASSRPRGQTFTDTQYF	TGCGCCAGCAGCCGACCTCGAGGACAGACCTTCACAGATACGCAGTATTTT
few	TRBV29-1	.	TRBJ2-5	CSVEGRGQETQYF	TGCAGCGTTGAAGGGCGGGGCCAAGAGACCCAGTACTTC
.	TRBV19	.	TRBJ2-7	CASSSIDRNYEQYF	TGTGCCAGTAGTTCGATTGACAGGAACTACGAGCAGTACTTC
once	TRBV27	.	TRBJ1-1	CASSLSTTGLEAFF	TGTGCCAGCAGTTTATCAACAACAGGGCTTGAAGCTTTCTTT
.	TRBV14	.	TRBJ2-1	CASSQDSQIYNEQFF	TGTGCCAGCAGCCAAGATTCACAGATATACAATGAGCAGTTCTTC
.	TRBV10-3	.	TRBJ2-5	CAIGAGFPLSETQYF	TGTGCCATCGGGGCCGGGTTCCCCCTAAGCGAGACCCAGTACTTC
.	TRBV5-1	.	TRBJ2-7	CASSGGQVYEQYF	TGCGCCAGCAGCGGCGGACAAGTATACGAGCAGTACTTC
.	TRBV5-1	.	TRBJ2-7	CASSGRGEVNEQYF	TGCGCCAGCAGCGGCCGTGGGGAGGTCAACGAGCAGTACTTC
.	TRBV3-1/TRBV3-2	TRBD1	TRBJ1-1	CASSGQESRVAFF	TGTGCCAGCAGCGGACAGGAATCAAGAGTGGCTTTCTTT
.	TRBV7-9	TRBD1	TRBJ2-4	CASSLVDRGENIQYF	TGTGCCAGCAGCTTAGTGGACAGGGGCGAAAACATTCAGTACTTC
.	TRBV19	.	TRBJ1-2	CASSITGNYGYTF	TGTGCCAGTAGTATCACGGGTAACTATGGCTACACCTTC
.	TRBV18	.	TRBJ1-4	CASSPLAGPGEKLFF	TGTGCCAGCTCACCCCTGGCAGGCCCTGGTGAAAAACTGTTTTTT
.	TRBV4-2	TRBD1	TRBJ1-1	CASSRRDREDTEAFF	TGTGCCAGCAGCCGCCGGGACAGGGAGGACACTGAAGCTTTCTTT
.	TRBV19	.	TRBJ1-2	CASTAAFYGYTF	TGTGCCAGTACGGCGGCCTTCTATGGCTACACCTTC
.	TRBV15	.	TRBJ1-2	CATSRAGYGYTF	TGTGCCACCAGCAGAGCCGGCTATGGCTACACCTTC
.	TRBV10-1	.	TRBJ1-1	CASSTTRTGEAFF	TGCGCCAGCAGTACCACTCGAACAGGTGAAGCTTTCTTT
.	TRBV5-4	.	TRBJ1-1	CASSLTGNTEAFF	TGTGCCAGCAGTTTGACAGGGAACACTGAAGCTTTCTTT
.	TRBV11-3	.	TRBJ2-2	CASSAGQKNTGELFF	TGTGCCAGCAGCGCGGGACAGAAGAACACCGGGGAGCTGTTTTTT
.	TRBV11-2	.	TRBJ1-2	CASSLNTVAGHGYTF	TGTGCCAGCAGCTTAAATACGGTAGCGGGGCATGGCTACACCTTC
.	TRBV5-5	TRBD2	TRBJ2-3	CASSLEGGANTDTQYF	TGTGCCAGCAGCTTGGAGGGAGGGGCCAACACAGATACGCAGTATTTT
.	TRBV27	TRBD2	TRBJ2-7	CASSSSGDSYEQYF	TGTGCCAGCAGTTCTAGCGGGGACAGCTACGAGCAGTACTTC
.	TRBV30	.	TRBJ1-1	CAWSSGLNTEAFF	TGTGCCTGGAGTTCGGGGTTGAACACTGAAGCTTTCTTT
.	TRBV5-1	.	TRBJ1-1	CASSGEGVRATEAFF	TGCGCCAGCAGCGGGGAGGGGGTGAGGGCCACTGAAGCTTTCTTT
.	TRBV12-2	.	TRBJ2-7	CASRLVAGYSYEQYF	TGTGCAAGTCGCTTAGTAGCGGGGTACTCCTACGAGCAGTACTTC
.	TRBV5-1	TRBD1	TRBJ2-5	CASSLEGQGEETQYF	TGCGCCAGCAGCTTGGAGGGACAGGGAGAAGAGACCCAGTACTTC
.	TRBV2	.	TRBJ2-4	CASSDGERIAKNIQYF	TGTGCCAGCAGTGACGGGGAGCGGATAGCCAAAAACATTCAGTACTTC
.	TRBV7-6	TRBD2	TRBJ2-3	CASSAIRLAGGTDTQYF	TGTGCCAGCAGCGCCATAAGACTAGCGGGTGGCACAGATACGCAGTATTTT
.	TRBV5-1	TRBD1	TRBJ2-7	CASSLAWQGAYEQYF	TGCGCCAGCAGCTTGGCCTGGCAGGGGGCCTACGAGCAGTACTTC
.	TRBV6-1	.	TRBJ1-2	CASSEWAGPAGGYTF	TGTGCCAGCAGTGAATGGGCCGGTCCTGCGGGCGGCTACACCTTC
.	TRBV5-1	.	TRBJ1-1	CASSVIGQTEAFF	TGCGCCAGCAGCGTTATCGGACAGACTGAAGCTTTCTTT
.	TRBV3-1/TRBV3-2	.	TRBJ1-2	CASSQGRPGHLRRGYTF	TGTGCCAGCAGCCAAGGAAGGCCGGGACACCTCAGAAGGGGCTACACCTTC